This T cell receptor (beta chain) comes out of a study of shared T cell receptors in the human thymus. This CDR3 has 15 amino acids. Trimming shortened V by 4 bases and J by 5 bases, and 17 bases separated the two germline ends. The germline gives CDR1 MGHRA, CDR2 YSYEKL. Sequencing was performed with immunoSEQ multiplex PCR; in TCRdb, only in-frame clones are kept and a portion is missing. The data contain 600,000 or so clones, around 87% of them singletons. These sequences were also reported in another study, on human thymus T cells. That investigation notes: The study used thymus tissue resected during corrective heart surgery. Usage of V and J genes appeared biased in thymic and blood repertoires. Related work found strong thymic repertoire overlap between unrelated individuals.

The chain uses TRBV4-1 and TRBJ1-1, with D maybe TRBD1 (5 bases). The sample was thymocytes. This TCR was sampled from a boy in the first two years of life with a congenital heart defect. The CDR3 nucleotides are TGCGCCAGCAGCCGGGGGGAGCGGGTGGGTACTGAAGCTTTCTTT. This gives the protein CASSRGERVGTEAFF.